This record concerns one T cell receptor (beta chain) sequence. The repertoire was sequenced with immunoSEQ multiplex PCR; TCRdb's copy has only in-frame clones and lacks some. The data contain 70,000 to 80,000 clones, roughly nine tenths of them singletons. The data derive from a study of blood T cell repertoires in COVID-19. What was sequenced was peripheral blood. The receptor comes from a man older than 75 in a cohort sampled during active COVID-19.

Written as DNA, the CDR3 is TGTGCCACCAGCAGGACTAGCGGGGGGGCCAATGAGCAGTTCTTC. It translates to CATSRTSGGANEQFF. V gene TRBV15 combines with J gene TRBJ2-1, with TRBD2 identical over 14 bases. This CDR3 is built from 15 residues. V was pared by 3 bases and J by 6 bases, with 1 base of the junction left unmatched. Germline-derived CDR1 and CDR2 are LNHNV and YYDKDF (reference sequence). The full variable domain, in which reference TRBV15 and TRBJ2-1 provide the parts outside the CDR3, is DAMVIQNPRYQVTQFGKPVTLSCSQTLNHNVMYWYQQKSSQAPKLLFHYYDKDFNNEADTPDNFQSRRPNTSFCFLDIRSPGLGDTAMYLCATSRTSGGANEQFFGPGTRLTVL.